This passage covers 15 T cell receptor beta chains from one sample sequenced in a study of vaccination and CD4 T cells after COVID-19. Described treatment: roughly ten-day PBMC culture with coronavirus spike peptide pools or control peptides (ViraFEST assay). For these receptors, no antigen is known. Cultured CD4+ T cell DNA was sequenced using the Oncomine TCR Beta short-read assay. TCRdb recomputed calls from the PCR reads with MiXCR, one row per CDR3 protein. This sample has fewer than 10,000 distinct CDR3 sequences, with more than 35% found just once. Sequencing was done on a sample of CD4+ T cells from blood, cultured in vitro. All receptors come from a human donor who had recovered from COVID-19.

The rearrangement joins TRBV6-1 to TRBJ2-2; D is ambiguous. This CDR3 contains 12 residues. Per the germline V gene, CDR1 is MNHNS and CDR2 is SASEGT. V was pared by 7 bases and J by 6 bases, with 9 bases between. This CDR3 is CASTRPAGELFF. Here the CDR3 DNA reads TGTGCCAGCACCCGGCCTGCCGGGGAGCTGTTTTTT.

This clonotype is deemed medium-sized (0.01 to 0.1%). Relative to the germline gene, one junction end is altered; a read error may explain this. The chain recombines TRBV15 with TRBJ1-3; tentatively, D is TRBD1 (6 bases). Germline V gene data show CDR1 as LNHNV and CDR2 as YYDKDF (reference sequence). CDR3 length: 16 residues. The CDR3 reads CATSGEQGISGNTIYF. CDR3 nucleotide sequence: TGTGCCACCAGCGGAGAACAGGGCATTTCTGGAAACACCATATATTTT.

This chain connects TRBV7-9 to TRBJ1-1, with D hard to call. Germline loops: CDR1 SEHNR, CDR2 FQNEAQ (reference sequence). V was pared by 7 bases and J by 0 bases, with 21 bases between. This CDR3 contains 17 residues. DNA of the CDR3: TGTGCCAGCACCCCGACGACGGCTCTGAGCGTGAACACTGAAGCTTTCTTT. Translation: CASTPTTALSVNTEAFF.

This rearrangement joins TRBV19 to TRBJ1-2, with 7 bases fitting TRBD1. Germline V gene data show CDR1 as LNHDA and CDR2 as SQIVND (reference sequence). The CDR3 covers 13 residues. With V trimmed by 6 bases and J by 2 bases, 3 bases remained unmatched. In DNA form, the CDR3 reads TGTGCCAGTAGCCAGACAGGGAACTATGGCTACACCTTC. As protein: CASSQTGNYGYTF.

The chain combines TRBV4-1 with TRBJ1-2; D is uncertain. The CDR3 has 13 residues. The germline V and J ends were trimmed by 0 bases and 6 bases, with 8 bases remaining between them. Germline CDR1 and CDR2: MGHRA and YSYEKL. This CDR3 is CASSQDRVDGYTF. As DNA, the CDR3 is TGCGCCAGCAGCCAAGATCGAGTTGATGGCTACACCTTC.

In this sample, this clonotype turned up a few times. The V gene is TRBV7-6, the J gene TRBJ2-2; 7 bases line up with TRBD1. The germline CDR1 and CDR2 sequences are SGHVS and FNYEAQ. The CDR3 totals 15 residues. J lost 4 bases, V lost 3 bases, and 5 bases had no gene match. The CDR3 protein is CASSFGRGSTGELFF. DNA of the CDR3: TGTGCCAGCAGCTTCGGCAGGGGGAGCACCGGGGAGCTGTTTTTT.

Here the CDR3 reads CASSYSMSTNSYEQYF. For the CDR3, the DNA is TGTGCCAGCAGTTACTCGATGAGTACCAACTCCTACGAGCAGTACTTC. V and J are TRBV6-5 and TRBJ2-7, with D unclear. Trimming took off 0 bases at V and 0 bases at J, with 12 bases between the two ends. Germline V CDR1 and CDR2: MNHEY, SVGAGI. The CDR3 consists of 16 residues.

V usage is TRBV11-2 and J usage is TRBJ1-2, with D maybe TRBD1 (5 bases). V lost 6 bases and J 4 bases, leaving 12 bases between the germline ends. CDR1 and CDR2 from the germline V gene are SGHAT and FQNNGV. This CDR3 region has 13 residues. The DNA for the CDR3 is TGTGCCAGCAGTAGGGGCGGGCCCTATGGCTACACCTTC. Its protein product is CASSRGGPYGYTF.

The rearrangement joins TRBV18 to TRBJ1-1; D is uncertain. V was trimmed by 6 bases and J by 0 bases, leaving 20 bases between them. Germline V lookup: CDR1 KGHSH, CDR2 LQKENI. The CDR3 spans 17 residues. The DNA of the CDR3 is TGTGCCAGCTCGTACGCAGGCCCGGGAGGCCTGAACACTGAAGCTTTCTTT. Protein sequence: CASSYAGPGGLNTEAFF.

The chain is built from TRBV10-2 and TRBJ2-7; TRBD1 aligns across 7 bases. Germline trimming cut 3 bases from V and 4 bases from J; bases unmatched to any gene: 9. The CDR3 totals 15 residues. Germline loops: CDR1 WSHSY, CDR2 SAAADI. The CDR3 spells CASSDPGQYPYEQYF. The DNA for the CDR3 is TGCGCCAGCAGTGACCCGGGACAGTATCCTTACGAGCAGTACTTC.

CDR3 sequence: CASSPDRVRTEAFF. The CDR3 DNA reads as TGTGCCAGCAGTCCAGACAGGGTGCGCACTGAAGCTTTCTTT. The rearrangement joins TRBV6-1 to TRBJ1-1; 7 bases agree with TRBD1. Germline V gene lookup returns CDR1 MNHNS and CDR2 SASEGT. V lost 5 bases, J lost 4 bases, and 7 bases stayed unmatched. This CDR3 spans 14 amino acids.

This clonotype appeared a few times. The chain employs TRBV10-3 and TRBJ1-2, with D perhaps matching TRBD1 (6 bases). Trimming cost V 0 bases and J 9 bases, with 14 bases left between them. The CDR3 extends over 14 amino acids. Looked up from germline, CDR1 is ENHRY and CDR2 is SYGVKD. CDR3 protein: CAISESMEQGRYTF. The CDR3 DNA follows: TGTGCCATCAGTGAGTCAATGGAACAGGGACGCTACACCTTC.

This clonotype has more than one count but fewer than ten. CDR3 sequence reads: CASSLSPYVAGGRTDTQYF. The CDR3, as DNA: TGTGCCAGCAGCCTCTCTCCCTATGTAGCGGGGGGACGCACAGATACGCAGTATTTT. The chain joins TRBV11-2 to TRBJ2-3; the match to TRBD2 covers 10 bases. The V gene end was trimmed by 5 bases and the J gene end by 1 base; junction bases not matched to a gene: 15. This CDR3 comprises 19 residues. Germline V gene data show CDR1 as SGHAT and CDR2 as FQNNGV. Using reference TRBV11-2 and TRBJ2-3 for the parts outside the CDR3, the full variable domain is EAGVAQSPRYKIIEKRQSVAFWCNPISGHATLYWYQQILGQGPKLLIQFQNNGVVDDSQLPKDRFSAERLKGVDSTLKIQPAKLEDSAVYLCASSLSPYVAGGRTDTQYFGPGTRLTVL.

The genes are TRBV11-3 and TRBJ2-1; 8 bases match TRBD2. Germline V lookup: CDR1 SGHNT, CDR2 YENEEA. There are 17 residues in the CDR3. Trimming removed 1 base from V and 2 bases from J; junction bases left unmatched: 7. The CDR3 loop reads CASSLGVAGTPYNEQFF. Here the CDR3 DNA reads TGTGCCAGCAGCTTAGGGGTAGCGGGGACCCCCTACAATGAGCAGTTCTTC.

The chain carries TRBV21-1 and TRBJ1-3; the table's D call, TRBD1, was not checked against the DNA. TRBV21-1 is described as a pseudogene. This CDR3 comprises 18 residues. Written as DNA, the CDR3 is TGTGCCAGCAGCAAACGAGCGGGCCGAGGGGGATCTGGAAACACCATATATTTT. Translating gives CASSKRAGRGGSGNTIYF.